Below are 14 T cell receptor beta chains sequenced from a single sample in a study of brain T cells in children with intractable seizures. Using immunoSEQ multiplex PCR, the repertoire was profiled, and TCRdb retains in-frame clones only, with some absent. Of about 340,000 clones in the sample, about 94% were seen once. Indicated time point: blood from clinic visit 5 months post-surgery; TSC patient then seizure free. The material sequenced was peripheral blood, taken around 5 months after surgery. Receptors were obtained from a boy under two years old with tuberous sclerosis and intractable seizures.

The V call is TRBV3-1 (or the pseudogene TRBV3-2), the J call TRBJ2-1, with D tentatively TRBD1 (6 bases). The length of the CDR3 is 14 residues. The ends were cut back, 3 bases at V and 4 bases at J, with 10 bases in the middle. CDR1 is LGHDT and CDR2 is YNNKEL in the germline V gene (reference sequence). The CDR3 is CASSQDSFYNEQFF. The CDR3 DNA reads as TGTGCCAGCAGCCAGGACAGTTTTTACAATGAGCAGTTCTTC.

This chain uses TRBV29-1 with TRBJ1-2, with no clear D. Between the trimmed V and J ends, which lost 2 bases and 4 bases, there was a span of 8 bases. In germline, CDR1 is SQVTM, CDR2 ANQGSEA. The CDR3 has 12 residues. CDR3 DNA sequence: TGCAGCGTTGAAAAGGTTTCCTATGGCTACACCTTC. It encodes CSVEKVSYGYTF.

CDR3 DNA sequence: TGTGCCACGGACTTGGGCGGCGAGACCCAGTACTTC. Translating gives CATDLGGETQYF. The rearrangement links TRBV30 to TRBJ2-5; tentative D call: TRBD2 (5 bases). The V end lost 8 bases, the J end lost 5 bases, and 15 bases lay between the germline ends. The CDR3 spans 12 residues. Germline assignment: CDR1 GTSNPN and CDR2 SVGIG (reference sequence).

The chain uses TRBV24-1 and TRBJ2-2, with TRBD2 matching 13 bases. Unmatched junction bases numbered 7, after V lost 3 bases and J lost 4 bases. This CDR3 comprises 18 residues. Per germline, CDR1 KGHDR and CDR2 SFDVKD. CDR3 bases: TGTGCCACCAGTGATCGGACTAGCGGGGGCTTGGTCACCGGGGAGCTGTTTTTT. Encoded protein: CATSDRTSGGLVTGELFF.

The J gene is TRBJ1-6, the V gene TRBV13; possible D gene TRBD1, 5 bases. Looked up from germline, CDR1 is PRHDT and CDR2 is FYEKMQ (reference sequence). CDR3 length: 16 amino acids. Trimming left V 5 bases short and J 5 bases short, with 16 bases between. This CDR3 reads CASSPNRGRNNSPLHF. CDR3 coding DNA: TGTGCCAGCAGCCCGAATAGGGGACGCAATAATTCACCCCTCCACTTT.

V gene TRBV25-1 combines with J gene TRBJ2-7; D unresolved. The ends were cut back, 7 bases at V and 5 bases at J, with 15 bases in the middle. The length of the CDR3 is 13 residues. CDR1 is MGHDK and CDR2 is SYGVNS in the germline V gene. The CDR3 nucleotides are TGTGCCAGCACGGATAAGTCGGTCCACGAGCAGTACTTC. Translation gives CASTDKSVHEQYF.

V usage is TRBV4-2 and J usage is TRBJ1-4; D gene ambiguous. Trimming pared 0 bases from V and 3 bases from J, leaving 14 bases between. The CDR3 sequence is 17 residues long. Germline CDR1 and CDR2: LGHNA and YNFKEQ. Here the CDR3 DNA reads TGTGCCAGCAGCCAAGATGGGTTTAGGAGACCTAATGAAAAACTGTTTTTT. This sequence encodes CASSQDGFRRPNEKLFF.

The rearrangement links TRBV30 to TRBJ2-4; TRBD1 matches 9 bases. The CDR3 extends over 16 amino acids. Germline-derived CDR1 and CDR2 are GTSNPN and SVGIG (reference sequence). V trimming: 1 base; J trimming: 3 bases; junction bases outside the gene matches: 7. In DNA form, the CDR3 reads TGTGCCTGGAGTGCCCACCGGGACAGGGACAAAAACATTCAGTACTTC. Translation gives CAWSAHRDRDKNIQYF.

The CDR3 loop reads CASAAGGSNQPQHF. In DNA, the CDR3 is TGTGCCAGCGCCGCCGGAGGTAGCAATCAGCCCCAGCATTTT. The chain is built from TRBV7-2 and TRBJ1-5; D is unclear. The ends were cut back, 8 bases at V and 0 bases at J, with 11 bases in the middle. Germline CDR1 SGHTA, CDR2 FQGNSA. The CDR3 contains 14 residues.

The chain is built from TRBV4-1 and TRBJ2-7; D is possibly TRBD1 (5 bases). CDR1 is MGHRA and CDR2 is YSYEKL in the germline V gene. Deletions cut 0 bases from V and 2 bases from J, with 8 bases between. CDR3 size: 14 residues. CDR3 residues: CASSQEDTAYEQYF. The CDR3, as DNA: TGCGCCAGCAGCCAAGAGGACACCGCCTACGAGCAGTACTTC.

The V gene is TRBV7-9, the J gene TRBJ2-3; TRBD1 matches 8 bases. The CDR3 has 15 residues. Germline lookup yields CDR1 SEHNR and CDR2 FQNEAQ (reference sequence). V dropped 1 base and J dropped 1; count of bases not matched to a gene: 1. For the CDR3, the DNA is TGTGCCAGCAGCTTAGTGGACAGGGGCACAGATACGCAGTATTTT. Translating gives CASSLVDRGTDTQYF.

The chain is built from TRBV2 and TRBJ1-1; weak D call: TRBD1 (5 bases). Germline-derived CDR1 and CDR2 are SNHLY and FYNNEI. V was shortened by 7 bases and J by 5 bases, with 20 bases between the two germline ends. CDR3 size: 15 residues. Here the CDR3 DNA reads TGTGCCAGCACTACATCCGGGTCCGAGGGGACTGAAGCTTTCTTT. Protein product: CASTTSGSEGTEAFF. Based on the CDR3 plus reference TRBV2 and TRBJ1-1, the full variable domain is EPEVTQTPSHQVTQMGQEVILRCVPISNHLYFYWYRQILGQKVEFLVSFYNNEISEKSEIFDDQFSVERPDGSNFTLKIRSTKLEDSAMYFCASTTSGSEGTEAFFGQGTRLTVV.

The table lists this clone with a few counts. In DNA form, the CDR3 reads TGTGCCAGCAGCCTCGGGGGCAGGGCGAAGGGAAACACCATATATTTT. Encoded protein: CASSLGGRAKGNTIYF. This chain joins TRBV3-1 (or the pseudogene TRBV3-2) and TRBJ1-3; tentatively, D is TRBD1 (6 bases). Germline values: CDR1 LGHDT, CDR2 YNNKEL (reference sequence). The V end was cut by 4 bases, the J end by 4 bases, with 17 bases between. The CDR3 loop spans 16 amino acids.

This chain joins TRBV7-8 and TRBJ1-2; no reliable D call. This CDR3 region has 11 residues. Germline V lookup: CDR1 SGHVS, CDR2 FQNEAQ. Trimming left V 0 bases short and J 8 bases short, with 4 bases between. Written as DNA, the CDR3 is TGTGCCAGCAGCTTAGCGGGGGGCTACACCTTC. Translated, it gives CASSLAGGYTF.